This T cell receptor (beta chain) was recovered during a study of T cell responses to AZD1222 COVID-19 vaccine. With regard to this clone: The target antigen is unknown.

Whole-study findings and limits: Nearly half of spike-specific TCRs reportedly target unmutated variant regions. No repertoire was sampled before or during the peak T cell response, only after it.

The CDR3 runs 12 residues. CDR1 is MDHEN and CDR2 is SYDVKM in the germline V gene. V was cut by 2 bases and J by 6 bases, with 7 bases left in between. Sequenced by immunoSEQ multiplex PCR; TCRdb stores in-frame clones only, minus some. The repertoire holds roughly 160,000 clones, 90% to 95% seen once, with 1% to 1.5% in the top ten. Sequencing used peripheral blood, obtained 28 days after the second AZD1222 dose. The chain carries TRBV28 and TRBJ1-1; D remains ambiguous. The sequence was collected from an adult who received the AZD1222 COVID-19 vaccine. The CDR3, as DNA: TGTGCCAGCAGTTTAACCGCCTCTGAAGCTTTCTTT. It yields the protein CASSLTASEAFF.